Presented here are 24 T cell receptor beta chains from one specimen sequenced in a study of blood T cell repertoires in COVID-19. Generated by immunoSEQ multiplex PCR, the TCRdb table keeps only in-frame clones and is missing some. The table has around 140,000 clones, roughly 80% seen once. Sequencing was done on a sample of peripheral blood. These receptors were collected from a woman aged 45-59 years with active or convalescent COVID-19.

The sample holds one count of this clone. V and J are TRBV3-1 (or the pseudogene TRBV3-2) and TRBJ2-7, with D perhaps matching TRBD2 (5 bases). The CDR3 is 15 residues long. The V and J ends lost 2 bases and 5 bases respectively, with 16 bases between them. Germline-derived CDR1 and CDR2 are LGHDT and YNNKEL (reference sequence). CDR3 protein: CASSQSGSQVDEQYF. Here the CDR3 DNA reads TGTGCCAGCAGCCAATCGGGAAGCCAGGTGGACGAGCAGTACTTC.

Details on this clone: The limits of the CDR3 on the DNA are not certain, so only TCRdb's listed CDR3 is given. This rearrangement joins TRBV19 to TRBJ2-4; the D segment call TRBD2 is taken from the table without a DNA check. With termini counted, the CDR3 has 14 amino acids. Germline V gene sequence: CDR1 LNHDA, CDR2 SQIVND (reference sequence). CDR3 in amino acids: CASSILRAKNIQYF.

There are a few counts of this clone. The chain couples TRBV28 to TRBJ1-6; 9 nucleotides align to TRBD1. CDR3 length equals 17 residues. Germline CDR1 reads MDHEN; CDR2 reads SYDVKM. With V trimmed by 3 bases and J by 7 bases, 10 bases remained unmatched. CDR3 region: CASSFRHGTGINSPLHF. CDR3 nucleotides: TGTGCCAGCAGTTTTCGGCACGGGACAGGGATAAATTCACCCCTCCACTTT.

The rearrangement joins TRBV7-6 to TRBJ2-1; 7 bases agree with TRBD2. This CDR3 is built from 13 residues. V was clipped by 5 bases and J by 9 bases; unmatched bases: 7. Germline V lookup: CDR1 SGHVS, CDR2 FNYEAQ. CDR3 bases: TGTGCCAGCAGCCTTACTAGCGAGAGTGAGCAGTTCTTC. Its translation is CASSLTSESEQFF.

The V gene is TRBV28, the J gene TRBJ2-2; 10 bases are shared with TRBD2. Trimming at V came to 6 bases and at J to 9 bases, leaving 7 bases not matched to a gene. The CDR3 runs to 14 residues. Germline CDR1 reads MDHEN; CDR2 reads SYDVKM. The CDR3 DNA follows: TGTGCCAGCAGCAGAAAGCGGGAGGGCCGGGAGCTGTTTTTT. This translates into CASSRKREGRELFF. The full variable domain, with the rest looked up from reference TRBV28 and TRBJ2-2, is DVKVTQSSRYLVKRTGEKVFLECVQDMDHENMFWYRQDPGLGLRLIYFSYDVKMKEKGDIPEGYSVSREKKERFSLILESASTNQTSMYLCASSRKREGRELFFGEGSRLTVL.

V and J are TRBV6-2 or TRBV6-3 and TRBJ1-5; TRBD1 might be the D (5 bases). Germline CDR1 and CDR2: MNHEY and SVGEGT. With 0 bases removed from V and 5 bases from J, the gap between germline ends came to 11 bases. This CDR3 has 15 residues. In nucleotides, the CDR3 is TGTGCCAGCAGTTACTCGAGTCAGGGCCATCAGCCCCAGCATTTT. It is translated as CASSYSSQGHQPQHF.

V usage is TRBV9 and J usage is TRBJ2-2; 9 positions agree with TRBD2. The CDR3 has 17 amino acids. Trimming took 4 bases from V and 4 from J; bases not matched to a gene: 11. The germline V gene has CDR1 SGDLS and CDR2 YYNGEE. CDR3 protein: CASSPQRAGGVTGELFF. In DNA, the CDR3 is TGTGCCAGCAGCCCCCAGCGAGCGGGGGGCGTCACCGGGGAGCTGTTTTTT.

This rearrangement joins TRBV30 to TRBJ2-7, with a tentative D call TRBD2 (5 bases). This CDR3 has 13 amino acids. Trimming stripped 3 bases from V and 5 bases from J, with 14 bases between. The germline CDR1 and CDR2 sequences are GTSNPN and SVGIG (reference sequence). In DNA form, the CDR3 reads TGTGCCTGGAGGCGGGCCCAGCTGGACGAGCAGTACTTC. Residues: CAWRRAQLDEQYF.

This clone was observed a handful of times. This sequence joins TRBV6-5 and TRBJ1-1; D ambiguous. V was shortened by 7 bases and J by 1 base, with 10 bases between the two germline ends. The CDR3 has 13 amino acids. Germline V gene sequence: CDR1 MNHEY, CDR2 SVGAGI. The CDR3 is CASNLRGNTEAFF. The CDR3 region has the DNA TGTGCCAGCAATCTTCGCGGGAACACTGAAGCTTTCTTT.

The chain has TRBV28 and TRBJ1-6, with unresolved D. V dropped 0 bases and J dropped 6 bases, with 15 bases sitting between them. The CDR3 covers 17 residues. The germline gives CDR1 MDHEN, CDR2 SYDVKM. DNA for the CDR3: TGTGCCAGCAGTTTATGGGACCGCCGGGGTGGTAATTCACCCCTCCACTTT. Translated, it gives CASSLWDRRGGNSPLHF.

V usage is TRBV19 and J usage is TRBJ1-1; D ambiguous. The CDR3 is made up of 13 amino acids. V dropped 3 bases and J dropped 5 bases, with 10 bases sitting between them. CDR1 is LNHDA, CDR2 SQIVND, per germline (reference sequence). CDR3 bases: TGTGCCAGTAGTATGAGATCACAGACTGAAGCTTTCTTT. Translation gives CASSMRSQTEAFF.

The chain joins TRBV19 to TRBJ1-5; D ambiguous. Germline lookup yields CDR1 LNHDA and CDR2 SQIVND (reference sequence). The CDR3 totals 14 residues. Between the trimmed V and J ends, which lost 6 bases and 4 bases, there was a span of 13 bases. The CDR3 DNA reads TGTGCCAGTAGGAGAGGGCTCGAGAATCAGCCCCAGCATTTT. It codes for CASRRGLENQPQHF. Full variable domain (missing parts from reference TRBV19 and TRBJ1-5): DGGITQSPKYLFRKEGQNVTLSCEQNLNHDAMYWYRQDPGQGLRLIYYSQIVNDFQKGDIAEGYSVSREKKESFPLTVTSAQKNPTAFYLCASRRGLENQPQHFGDGTRLSIL.

In this sample, this clone turned up a few times. The rearrangement uses TRBV5-8 and TRBJ2-4, with D tentatively TRBD1 (6 bases). This CDR3 has 17 amino acids. Germline CDR1 reads SGHTS; CDR2 reads YDEGEE. Trimming left V 4 bases short and J 0 bases short, with 17 bases between. The CDR3 DNA is TGTGCCAGCAGCCAGCACCGTGGACAGTTAGCCAAAAACATTCAGTACTTC. It codes for CASSQHRGQLAKNIQYF.

V is TRBV7-9 and J is TRBJ2-3, with 7 bases matching TRBD1. This CDR3 is 15 amino acids long. The junction had 7 bases not matched to a gene; V was cut back by 3 bases and J by 4 bases. CDR1 and CDR2 (germline): SEHNR, FQNEAQ (reference sequence). CDR3 coding DNA: TGTGCCAGCAGCTTGCGTGGGCAGGGGGCAGATACGCAGTATTTT. Its translation is CASSLRGQGADTQYF.

The genes are TRBV7-9 and TRBJ1-4, with a tentative D call TRBD1 (6 bases). The CDR3 runs 15 residues. V dropped 5 bases and J dropped 0 bases, with 10 bases sitting between them. Germline CDR1 and CDR2: SEHNR and FQNEAQ (reference sequence). In DNA form, the CDR3 reads TGTGCCAGCAGCCCCAGGGGACCAACTAATGAAAAACTGTTTTTT. Translating gives CASSPRGPTNEKLFF.

This chain connects TRBV9 to TRBJ2-6; 10 bases match TRBD2. Unmatched junction bases numbered 13, after V lost 4 bases and J lost 0 bases. The CDR3 spans 20 residues. Germline CDR1 is SGDLS and CDR2 is YYNGEE. The CDR3 here is CASSSGASGSANSGANVLTF. The CDR3 DNA sequence: TGTGCCAGCAGCTCGGGGGCTAGCGGGAGTGCCAACTCTGGGGCCAACGTCCTGACTTTC.

The genes are TRBV18 and TRBJ2-7; 8 bases line up with TRBD1. This CDR3 contains 16 residues. The trim removed 0 bases at V and 4 bases at J, leaving 8 bases unmatched. The germline V gene encodes CDR1 KGHSH and CDR2 LQKENI. CDR3 amino acids: CASSPPPGRGLYEQYF. CDR3 nucleotides: TGTGCCAGCTCACCACCCCCCGGCAGGGGGCTGTACGAGCAGTACTTC.

The chain links TRBV29-1 to TRBJ1-5; D unresolved. Germline V gene lookup returns CDR1 SQVTM and CDR2 ANQGSEA. The CDR3 runs to 13 residues. Trimming stripped 3 bases from V and 6 bases from J, with 12 bases between. The DNA for the CDR3 is TGCAGCGTTGAGGACCGGGAAGGTCAGCCCCAGCATTTT. Translating it yields CSVEDREGQPQHF.

This chain links TRBV6-1 with TRBJ2-7; 7 positions agree with TRBD2. The CDR3 is 16 amino acids. From germline, CDR1 is MNHNS and CDR2 SASEGT. Trimming took 0 bases from V and 6 from J; bases not matched to a gene: 11. The CDR3 bases are TGTGCCAGCAGTGAAGCTGGGGGGGGAAGCCCGGTCGAGCAGTACTTC. Protein product: CASSEAGGGSPVEQYF.

The rearrangement joins TRBV4-2 to TRBJ1-5; D ambiguous. The CDR3 has 16 amino acids. The V end lost 0 bases, the J end lost 4 bases, and 13 bases lay between the germline ends. Germline V gene sequence: CDR1 LGHNA, CDR2 YNFKEQ. Here the CDR3 reads CASSQDSGRGNQPQHF. The CDR3 coding sequence is TGTGCCAGCAGCCAAGATAGTGGCCGGGGAAATCAGCCCCAGCATTTT.

The genes are TRBV5-5 and TRBJ2-7, with 9 nucleotides matching TRBD1. V was pared by 3 bases and J by 1 base, with 5 bases of the junction left unmatched. Germline lookup yields CDR1 SGHKS and CDR2 YYEKEE (reference sequence). The CDR3 runs 15 residues. The CDR3 DNA reads as TGTGCCAGCAGCTATAGGACAGGGGAATCCTACGAGCAGTACTTC. This codes for CASSYRTGESYEQYF. Full variable domain (remainder filled in from reference TRBV5-5 and TRBJ2-7): DAGVTQSPTHLIKTRGQQVTLRCSPISGHKSVSWYQQVLGQGPQFIFQYYEKEERGRGNFPDRFSARQFPNYSSELNVNALLLGDSALYLCASSYRTGESYEQYFGPGTRLTVT.

This clone occurred a few times. V is TRBV27 and J is TRBJ2-1; the match to TRBD2 covers 14 bases. From germline, CDR1 is MNHEY and CDR2 SMNVEV (reference sequence). V lost 5 bases and J lost 10; bases outside the gene matches: 10. This CDR3 comprises 16 residues. In DNA form, the CDR3 reads TGTGCCAGCAGTGGCGCGGGGACTAGCGGGAGCGTGGAGCAGTTCTTC. Amino acid sequence: CASSGAGTSGSVEQFF.

The CDR3: CASRKGTSSTDTQYF. The CDR3 DNA is TGTGCCAGCAGAAAAGGGACTAGCAGCACAGATACGCAGTATTTT. The chain combines TRBV14 with TRBJ2-3, with 9 bases identical to TRBD2. Germline V gene sequence: CDR1 SGHDN, CDR2 FVKESK. The CDR3 totals 15 residues. The J segment lost 0 bases and the V segment lost 6 bases, leaving 4 bases of the junction unmatched.

This rearrangement joins TRBV9 to TRBJ2-3; a possible D gene is TRBD2 (6 bases). This CDR3 contains 15 residues. Trimming pared 10 bases from V and 0 bases from J, leaving 18 bases between. Looked up from germline, CDR1 is SGDLS and CDR2 is YYNGEE. The CDR3 nucleotides are TGTGCCTCCGCGGCGACTAGTTTTAGCACAGATACGCAGTATTTT. Amino acids: CASAATSFSTDTQYF. Full variable domain (missing parts from reference TRBV9 and TRBJ2-3): DSGVTQTPKHLITATGQRVTLRCSPRSGDLSVYWYQQSLDQGLQFLIQYYNGEERAKGNILERFSAQQFPDLHSELNLSSLELGDSALYFCASAATSFSTDTQYFGPGTRLTVL.